A selection of T cell receptor beta chains follows, all from one sample in a study of blood T cell repertoires in COVID-19. Method: immunoSEQ multiplex PCR; TCRdb's copy keeps in-frame clones and lacks some. The sample lists fewer than 350,000 clones, roughly nine tenths occurring once. Source material: peripheral blood. The receptors come from a woman between 25 and 40 years old with COVID-19, enrolled during active disease. CDR3s include the opening cysteine and the closing phenylalanine or tryptophan. The D gene is left open where the match is weak.

CDR3 protein | CDR3 DNA | D gene | CDR3 length | J gene | V gene
CASSYIPLTGGNEKLFF | TGTGCCAGCAGTTACATACCCCTTACAGGGGGGAATGAAAAACTGTTTTTT | TRBD1 | 17 | TRBJ1-4 | TRBV27
CASSVRLAAYNEQFF | TGTGCCAGCAGTGTCCGACTAGCGGCCTACAATGAGCAGTTCTTC | TRBD2 | 15 | TRBJ2-1 | TRBV6-4
CACGGQLNTEAFF | TGTGCCTGCGGGGGACAACTGAACACTGAAGCTTTCTTT | . | 13 | TRBJ1-1 | TRBV27
CASTPGQGINSPLHF | TGTGCCAGCACCCCGGGACAGGGGATTAATTCACCCCTCCACTTT | TRBD1 | 15 | TRBJ1-6 | TRBV27
CASSLRGQGYEQYF | TGTGCCAGCAGTCTCAGGGGACAGGGCTACGAGCAGTACTTC | TRBD1 | 14 | TRBJ2-7 | TRBV28
CASSFGGGGNQPQHF | TGTGCCAGCAGTTTCGGAGGGGGCGGAAATCAGCCCCAGCATTTT | TRBD1 | 15 | TRBJ1-5 | TRBV6-5
CASSVGVAGYEETQYF | TGTGCCAGCAGCGTAGGGGTGGCGGGATATGAAGAGACCCAGTACTTC | . | 16 | TRBJ2-5 | TRBV9
CASSLRPGLKGYTF | TGTGCCAGCAGTTTACGGCCAGGGTTAAAGGGCTACACCTTC | . | 14 | TRBJ1-2 | TRBV28
CASSQERGLAGGGKTQYF | TGCGCCAGCAGCCAAGAACGTGGACTAGCGGGGGGCGGAAAGACCCAGTACTTC | TRBD2 | 18 | TRBJ2-5 | TRBV4-1
CASGLAGDFEQYF | TGTGCCAGCGGACTAGCGGGGGACTTCGAGCAGTACTTC | TRBD2 | 13 | TRBJ2-7 | TRBV7-9
CASSAPVAGGRDIQYF | TGCGCCAGCAGTGCCCCCGTAGCGGGGGGCCGGGACATTCAGTACTTC | TRBD2 | 16 | TRBJ2-4 | TRBV10-2
CASSTSHGETQYF | TGTGCCAGTAGTACCTCTCACGGAGAGACCCAGTACTTC | . | 13 | TRBJ2-5 | TRBV19
CASSLSGVGTEAFF | TGTGCCAGCAGCTTATCAGGGGTTGGCACTGAAGCTTTCTTT | . | 14 | TRBJ1-1 | TRBV11-2
CASSLGGVQETQYF | TGTGCCAGCAGCTTAGGTGGAGTCCAAGAGACCCAGTACTTC | . | 14 | TRBJ2-5 | TRBV11-3